These T cell receptor beta chains were read from a single sample in a study of cytomegalovirus exposure and HLA in healthy donors. Sequencing was performed with immunoSEQ multiplex PCR; in TCRdb, only in-frame clones are kept and a portion is missing. The sample records 140,000 to 150,000 clones, roughly 80% being singletons. Sequencing was done on a sample of PBMCs. These receptors were taken from a woman between 40 and 50 years old in good health and CMV-seropositive. Each CDR3 is given with its conserved first and last residue. A D gene is named only where the DNA matches it firmly. Where a row states a size, it is once, few, many or the class of an expanded clone; other rows omit it.

TRBV30,-,TRBJ2-7,-,TGTGCCTGGAGTGTACTTGGTGCGGGTCACGAGCAGTACTTC,CAWSVLGAGHEQYF
TRBV15,-,TRBJ1-4,TRBD1,TGTGCCACCAGCAGAGAGACAGGGTACGAAAAACTGTTTTTT,CATSRETGYEKLFF
TRBV11-3,-,TRBJ2-1,TRBD2,TGTGCCAGCAGCCTGGGGGGGTTCAACAATGAGCAGTTCTTC,CASSLGGFNNEQFF
TRBV28,-,TRBJ2-7,-,TGTGCCAGCAGCAATGACAGCTACGAGCAGTACTTC,CASSNDSYEQYF
TRBV29-1,once,TRBJ2-2,-,TGCAGCGGGGGGGAGCCTAACACCGGGGAGCTGTTTTTT,CSGGEPNTGELFF
TRBV7-3,once,TRBJ2-5,-,TGTGCCAGCAGCGGAGGGGGGGCAGGAGAGACCCAGTACTTC,CASSGGGAGETQYF
TRBV7-9,-,TRBJ2-1,TRBD2,TGTGCCAGCAGCTTGCTAGCGGGGGGATACAATGAGCAGTTCTTC,CASSLLAGGYNEQFF
TRBV7-9,few,TRBJ1-1,-,TGTGCCAGCAGCGCGACACGTGGAAACACTGAAGCTTTCTTT,CASSATRGNTEAFF
TRBV6-4,-,TRBJ1-2,TRBD1,TGTGCCAGCAGACCGGGACAGGCAGCTGGCTACACCTTC,CASRPGQAAGYTF
TRBV6-5,-,TRBJ1-5,TRBD1,TGTGCCAGCAGTCAACAGGGGGTCGGTCAGCCCCAGCATTTT,CASSQQGVGQPQHF
TRBV12-5,few,TRBJ2-1,-,TGTGCTAGTGGTTTGGGGAGGAATGAGCAGTTCTTC,CASGLGRNEQFF
TRBV30,-,TRBJ2-1,TRBD2,TGTGCCTGGGACGGGCCTAGCGGGAACAATGAGCAGTTCTTC,CAWDGPSGNNEQFF
TRBV28,-,TRBJ1-2,TRBD1,TGTGCCAGCATCACAGGGGGCCGCGGCTATGGCTACACCTTC,CASITGGRGYGYTF
TRBV4-3,few,TRBJ1-2,TRBD1,TGCGCCAGCAGCCCCGCCCAGGGGGGCGTCTATGGCTACACCTTC,CASSPAQGGVYGYTF
TRBV6-5,-,TRBJ2-3,-,TGTGCCAGCAGACGGGGGACTACGCAGTATTTT,CASRRGTTQYF
TRBV5-1,once,TRBJ2-4,TRBD1,TGCGCCAGCAGTCTCGGACAGGGTGAAACCAAAAACATTCAGTACTTC,CASSLGQGETKNIQYF
TRBV7-9,few,TRBJ1-5,-,TGTGCCAGCAGCTTAGGGGGGCTTGGTCAGCCCCAGCATTTT,CASSLGGLGQPQHF
TRBV14,-,TRBJ1-2,-,TGTGCCAGCAGCCCTGGTGGGCACTATGGCTACACCTTC,CASSPGGHYGYTF
TRBV29-1,once,TRBJ2-3,-,TGCAGCGTTGAAAGTGGGGGGGATACGCAGTATTTT,CSVESGGDTQYF
TRBV7-6,-,TRBJ2-1,TRBD2,TGTGCCAGCAGCTTAGGGGCGGGAGGGACCTACAATGAGCAGTTCTTC,CASSLGAGGTYNEQFF
TRBV4-2,-,TRBJ1-1,-,TGTGCCAGCAGAACGGAGTTAGTGAACACTGAAGCTTTCTTT,CASRTELVNTEAFF
TRBV19,-,TRBJ2-7,-,TGTGCCAGTAGTAGGAGGGGAGACTACGAGCAGTACTTC,CASSRRGDYEQYF
TRBV27,once,TRBJ1-5,TRBD1,TGTGCCAGCAGTCCAGGGGGCGGCAATCAGCCCCAGCATTTT,CASSPGGGNQPQHF
TRBV7-2,-,TRBJ1-1,-,TGTGCCAGCAGCATCATCCCCGGGGGAGTCACTGAAGCTTTCTTT,CASSIIPGGVTEAFF
TRBV4-3,-,TRBJ2-1,TRBD2,TGCGCCAGCAGCCAAGAGAGGACTAGCGGGGGCCGGTACAATGAGCAGTTCTTC,CASSQERTSGGRYNEQFF
TRBV6-5,-,TRBJ2-2,TRBD2,TGTGCCAGCAGACCAGCGGGAGATAACACCGGGGAGCTGTTTTTT,CASRPAGDNTGELFF
TRBV10-1,-,TRBJ2-1,TRBD2,TGCGCCCGACAGTCCCTAGCGGGATTAGGAAATGAGCAGTTCTTC,CARQSLAGLGNEQFF
TRBV7-8,-,TRBJ1-2,-,TGTGCCAGCAGCTTAGGGGGGCCCTATGGCTACACCTTC,CASSLGGPYGYTF
TRBV30,once,TRBJ2-5,TRBD1,TGTGCCTGGAGGACAGGGGGCAGGGAGACCCAGTACTTC,CAWRTGGRETQYF
TRBV27,-,TRBJ2-7,TRBD1,TGTGCCAGCAGCCGGACAGGGTACGAGCAGTACTTC,CASSRTGYEQYF
TRBV4-3,once,TRBJ2-7,TRBD1,TGCGCCAGCAGCCAAGACAGGGGGACCGGGGACGAGCAGTACTTC,CASSQDRGTGDEQYF
TRBV4-2,-,TRBJ1-3,-,TGTGCCAGCAGCCAAGATGCGGGCTCTGGAAACACCATATATTTT,CASSQDAGSGNTIYF
TRBV4-1,-,TRBJ2-3,TRBD2,TGCGCCAGCAGCCAAGACCTAGCGGGGAAGACAGATACGCAGTATTTT,CASSQDLAGKTDTQYF
TRBV18,-,TRBJ2-5,TRBD2,TGTGCCAGCTCACTACGGGGGGGCGCGGAGACCCAGTACTTC,CASSLRGGAETQYF
TRBV27,-,TRBJ2-7,TRBD2,TGTGCCAGCAGTTTTTTGGGACTAGCGGGAGGTCGCGAGCAGTACTTC,CASSFLGLAGGREQYF
TRBV4-1,-,TRBJ2-3,-,TGCGCCAGCAGCCAAGAAACCCGGACAGATACGCAGTATTTT,CASSQETRTDTQYF
TRBV6-1,-,TRBJ1-1,-,TGTGCCACCAAGGGGATGAACACTGAAGCTTTCTTT,CATKGMNTEAFF
TRBV27,-,TRBJ1-5,TRBD1,TGTGCCAGCAGCTCCGGGACAGGGAGTATGGAGCCCCAGCATTTT,CASSSGTGSMEPQHF